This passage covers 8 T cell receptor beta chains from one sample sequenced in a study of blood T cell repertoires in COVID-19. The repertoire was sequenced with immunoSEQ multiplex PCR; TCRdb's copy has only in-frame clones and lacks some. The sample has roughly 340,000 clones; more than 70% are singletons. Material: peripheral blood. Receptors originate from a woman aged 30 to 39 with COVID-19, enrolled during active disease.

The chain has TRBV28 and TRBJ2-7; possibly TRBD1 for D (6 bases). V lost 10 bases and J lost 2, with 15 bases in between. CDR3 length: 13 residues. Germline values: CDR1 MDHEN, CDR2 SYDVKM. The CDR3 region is CATRSGEPYEQYF. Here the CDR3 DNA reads TGTGCCACCCGGTCAGGGGAACCCTACGAGCAGTACTTC.

CDR3 nucleotide sequence: TGTGCCACAGGCGGGGAGACCCAGTACTTC. It is translated as CATGGETQYF. The chain is built from TRBV3-1 (or the pseudogene TRBV3-2) and TRBJ2-5, with D possibly being TRBD2 (5 bases). The CDR3 runs 10 residues. Germline V gives CDR1 LGHDT, CDR2 YNNKEL (reference sequence). Trimming pared 10 bases from V and 5 bases from J, leaving 8 bases between.

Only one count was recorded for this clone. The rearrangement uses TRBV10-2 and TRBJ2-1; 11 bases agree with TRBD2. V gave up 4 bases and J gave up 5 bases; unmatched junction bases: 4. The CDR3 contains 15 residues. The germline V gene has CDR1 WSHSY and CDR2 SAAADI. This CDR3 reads CASSVPSGRNNEQFF. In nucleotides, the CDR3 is TGCGCCAGCAGTGTACCTAGCGGGAGGAACAATGAGCAGTTCTTC.

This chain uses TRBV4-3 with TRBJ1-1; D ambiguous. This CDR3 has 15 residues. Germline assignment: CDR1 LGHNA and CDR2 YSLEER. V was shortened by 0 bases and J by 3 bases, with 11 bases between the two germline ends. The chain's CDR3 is CASSQEVRRDTEAFF. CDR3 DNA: TGCGCCAGCAGCCAAGAGGTCCGGAGGGACACTGAAGCTTTCTTT.

CDR3 coding DNA: TGTGCCAGCAGCACCCACCGGGACAGGGGACTAGCGGGGGAGACCCAGTACTTC. Translated, it gives CASSTHRDRGLAGETQYF. The V call is TRBV7-8, the J call TRBJ2-5; TRBD2 aligns across 13 bases. The J segment lost 5 bases and the V segment lost 5 bases, leaving 14 bases of the junction unmatched. Germline-derived CDR1 and CDR2 are SGHVS and FQNEAQ. The CDR3 is 18 amino acids.

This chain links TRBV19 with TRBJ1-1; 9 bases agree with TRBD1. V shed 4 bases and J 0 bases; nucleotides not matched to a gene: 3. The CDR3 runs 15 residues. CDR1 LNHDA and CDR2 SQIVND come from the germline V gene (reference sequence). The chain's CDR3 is CASSTWTGVNTEAFF. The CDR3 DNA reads TGTGCCAGTAGTACGTGGACAGGGGTGAACACTGAAGCTTTCTTT.

In nucleotides, the CDR3 is TGCGCCAGCAGCACCGACAGGCCACCGCAGTTCTTC. Its protein is CASSTDRPPQFF. The chain recombines TRBV5-1 with TRBJ2-1, with a weak D call TRBD1 (6 bases). From germline, CDR1 is SGHRS and CDR2 YFSETQ. The CDR3 consists of 12 residues. V was shortened by 4 bases and J by 12 bases, with 14 bases between the two germline ends.

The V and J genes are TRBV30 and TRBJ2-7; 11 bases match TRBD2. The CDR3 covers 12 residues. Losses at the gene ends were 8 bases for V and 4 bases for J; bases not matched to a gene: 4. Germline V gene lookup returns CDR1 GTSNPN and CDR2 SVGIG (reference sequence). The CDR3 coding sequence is TGTGCCCTGGGGACTAGCGGTTACGAGCAGTACGTC. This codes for CALGTSGYEQYV.